This T cell receptor (beta chain) derives from a study of CD4 T cells in relation to SARS-CoV-2 and coronaviruses. Study-wide points: According to naive versus memory sequencing, detected responses are memory recall, not newly primed. The cross-reactivity analysis covered only spike protein, not other viral proteins. No donor gave both pre-pandemic and post-infection samples.

Unexposed donor CD4+ T cells date from about 2011-2018, before the COVID-19 pandemic. Cryopreserved PBMCs were CD4-enriched, then split into naive and memory cells. A remark on this clone: What it binds is not known.

Measured with immunoSEQ multiplex PCR; TCRdb has only the in-frame clones, and not every one. The repertoire consists of about 59,000 clones, with roughly 88% occurring once and the leading ten covering about 1.4%. Trimming cost V 5 bases and J 1 base, with 18 bases left between them. There are 16 residues in the CDR3. From germline, CDR1 is SGHAT and CDR2 FQNNGV. This chain uses TRBV11-2 with TRBJ2-7; tentatively, D is TRBD1 (6 bases). The clonotype was recovered from a human donor in good health. The material sequenced was memory CD4+ T cells from PBMCs. CDR3 nucleotides: TGTGCCAGCAGCCTGCGAGGGGGAGAGGCGTCCTACGAGCAGTACTTC. As protein: CASSLRGGEASYEQYF.